This T cell receptor beta chain was obtained from a study of shared clonotypes between healthy human individuals. Findings and limits, study-wide: Investigators expected sequencing depth to affect clonotype sharing among donors.

The germline gives CDR1 MNHEY, CDR2 SVGAGI. This CDR3 spans 14 amino acids. Trimming left V 8 bases short and J 1 base short, with 15 bases between. It was across several immunoSEQ plates that each subset's genomic DNA was evenly split. The data were produced by immunoSEQ multiplex PCR, yet TCRdb's version contains in-frame clones alone and is incomplete. The profile shows 2 million to 2.5 million clones, 80% to 95% of them singletons. Remarks on this clone: No antigen is known for it.

The V call is TRBV6-5, the J call TRBJ2-7; D not resolved. The sample taken for sequencing was naive CD4+ T cells from PBMCs. The subset was: CD45RA+ positively selected. The sequence was collected from a man aged 18 to 35 in good health. Some clones in this sample may be carry-over from other donors' samples. CDR3 sequence reads: CASGSGRPSYEQYF. The CDR3 DNA reads TGTGCCAGCGGATCGGGCAGGCCGTCCTACGAGCAGTACTTC.